A single sample gave rise to the 4 T cell receptor beta chains below, sequenced in a study of cytomegalovirus exposure and HLA in healthy donors. The PCR employed 60 Vbeta primers together with 13 Jbeta primers. Sequencing was performed with immunoSEQ multiplex PCR; in TCRdb, only in-frame clones are kept and a portion is missing. This sample has around 120,000 clones, with approximately 9.4% found just once. Sequenced sample: PBMCs. Receptor source: a man aged 30 to 45 in good health and CMV-seronegative.

This clone was seen only a few times. Other DNA variants within this sample encode the same CDR3. The V call is TRBV6-5, the J call TRBJ2-5, with D perhaps matching TRBD1 (5 bases). Trimming took off 2 bases at V and 2 bases at J, with 6 bases between the two ends. Germline CDR1 and CDR2: MNHEY and SVGAGI. CDR3 length: 13 residues. The CDR3 is CASSYRGQETQYF. The DNA of the CDR3 is TGTGCCAGCAGTTACAGGGGACAAGAGACCCAGTACTTC.

The chain uses TRBV5-4 and TRBJ2-1; 12 bases are a match to TRBD1. In germline, CDR1 is SGHNT, CDR2 YYREEE (reference sequence). This CDR3 is 15 amino acids long. Germline trimming cut 0 bases from V and 9 bases from J; bases unmatched to any gene: 4. In DNA form, the CDR3 reads TGTGCCAGCAGCTTGGAAGGGACAGGGGGCCGTGAGCAGTTCTTC. Amino acids: CASSLEGTGGREQFF.

This clone turned up a few times. J is TRBJ2-1 and V is TRBV7-2, with 13 bases that match TRBD2. After removal of 5 bases from V and 4 bases from J, the junction contained 2 bases not matched to a gene. The CDR3 runs to 15 residues. Germline assignment: CDR1 SGHTA and CDR2 FQGNSA. The CDR3 spells CASSPLAGGYNEQFF. DNA of the CDR3: TGTGCCAGCAGCCCACTAGCGGGAGGGTACAATGAGCAGTTCTTC.

This clone was detected a few times. V is TRBV13 and J is TRBJ1-1; 11 bases fit TRBD1. Germline V gives CDR1 PRHDT, CDR2 FYEKMQ (reference sequence). The trim removed 4 bases at V and 4 bases at J, leaving 2 bases unmatched. This CDR3 is built from 14 residues. The CDR3 region is CASSSGTGGTEAFF. The DNA of the CDR3 is TGTGCCAGCAGCTCCGGGACAGGGGGCACTGAAGCTTTCTTT.